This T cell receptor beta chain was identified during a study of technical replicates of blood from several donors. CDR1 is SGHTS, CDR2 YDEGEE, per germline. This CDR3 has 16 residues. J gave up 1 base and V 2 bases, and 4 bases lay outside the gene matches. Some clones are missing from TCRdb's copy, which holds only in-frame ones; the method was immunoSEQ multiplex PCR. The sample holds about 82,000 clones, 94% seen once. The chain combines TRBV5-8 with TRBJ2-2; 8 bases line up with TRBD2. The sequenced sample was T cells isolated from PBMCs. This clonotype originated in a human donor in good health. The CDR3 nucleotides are TGTGCCAGCAGCTTCCCCGGGACTAGGAACACCGGGGAGCTGTTTTTT. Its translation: CASSFPGTRNTGELFF. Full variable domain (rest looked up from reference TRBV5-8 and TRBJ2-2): EAGVTQSPTHLIKTRGQQATLRCSPISGHTSVYWYQQALGLGLQFLLWYDEGEERNRGNFPPRFSGRQFPNYSSELNVNALELEDSALYLCASSFPGTRNTGELFFGEGSRLTVL.